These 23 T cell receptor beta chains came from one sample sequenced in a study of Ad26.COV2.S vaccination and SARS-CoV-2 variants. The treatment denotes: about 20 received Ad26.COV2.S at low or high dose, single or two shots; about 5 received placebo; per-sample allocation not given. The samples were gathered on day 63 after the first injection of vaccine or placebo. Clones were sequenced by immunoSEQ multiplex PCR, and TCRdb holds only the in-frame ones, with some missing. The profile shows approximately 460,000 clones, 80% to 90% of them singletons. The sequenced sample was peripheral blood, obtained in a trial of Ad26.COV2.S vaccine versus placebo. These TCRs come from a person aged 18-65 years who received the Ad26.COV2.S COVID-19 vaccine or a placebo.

The CDR3 loop reads CAWSPTRGSYNSPLHF. The CDR3 DNA is TGTGCCTGGAGTCCAACCCGGGGCTCCTATAATTCACCCCTCCACTTT. The chain recombines TRBV30 with TRBJ1-6; no clear D. Trimming took off 2 bases at V and 0 bases at J, with 11 bases between the two ends. The CDR3 contains 16 residues. Germline CDR1 and CDR2: GTSNPN and SVGIG (reference sequence).

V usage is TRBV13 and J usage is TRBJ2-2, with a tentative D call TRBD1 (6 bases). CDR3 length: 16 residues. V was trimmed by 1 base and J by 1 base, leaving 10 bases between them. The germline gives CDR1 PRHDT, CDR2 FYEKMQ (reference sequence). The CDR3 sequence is CASSLAQGRNTGELFF. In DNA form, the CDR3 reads TGTGCCAGCAGCTTAGCTCAGGGGAGGAACACCGGGGAGCTGTTTTTT.

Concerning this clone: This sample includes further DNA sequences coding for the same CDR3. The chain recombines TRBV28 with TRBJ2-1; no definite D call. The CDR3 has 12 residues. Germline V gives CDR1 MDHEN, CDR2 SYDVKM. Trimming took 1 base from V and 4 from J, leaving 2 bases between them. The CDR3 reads CASSLSYNEQFF. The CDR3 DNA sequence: TGTGCCAGCAGTTTATCATACAATGAGCAGTTCTTC. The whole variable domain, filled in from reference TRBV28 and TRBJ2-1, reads DVKVTQSSRYLVKRTGEKVFLECVQDMDHENMFWYRQDPGLGLRLIYFSYDVKMKEKGDIPEGYSVSREKKERFSLILESASTNQTSMYLCASSLSYNEQFFGPGTRLTVL.

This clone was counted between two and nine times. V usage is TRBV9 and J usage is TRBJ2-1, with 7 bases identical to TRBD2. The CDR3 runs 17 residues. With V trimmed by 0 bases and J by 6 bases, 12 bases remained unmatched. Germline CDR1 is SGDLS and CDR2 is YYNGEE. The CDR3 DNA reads TGTGCCAGCAGCGTAGGATCCATGGCGGGAGATAGCAATGAGCAGTTCTTC. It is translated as CASSVGSMAGDSNEQFF.

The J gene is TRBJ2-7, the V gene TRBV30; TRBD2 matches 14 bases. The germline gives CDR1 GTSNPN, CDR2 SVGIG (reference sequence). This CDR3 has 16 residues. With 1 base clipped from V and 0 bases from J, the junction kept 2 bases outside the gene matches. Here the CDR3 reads CAWSGTSGRPSYEQYF. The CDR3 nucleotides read TGTGCCTGGAGTGGGACTAGCGGGAGGCCCTCCTACGAGCAGTACTTC.

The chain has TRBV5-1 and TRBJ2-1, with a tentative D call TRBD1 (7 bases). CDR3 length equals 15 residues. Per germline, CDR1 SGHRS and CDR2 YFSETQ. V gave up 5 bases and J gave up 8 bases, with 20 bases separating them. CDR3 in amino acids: CASSQNRGGGHEQFF. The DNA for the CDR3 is TGCGCCAGCAGTCAAAACAGGGGAGGAGGCCATGAGCAGTTCTTC.

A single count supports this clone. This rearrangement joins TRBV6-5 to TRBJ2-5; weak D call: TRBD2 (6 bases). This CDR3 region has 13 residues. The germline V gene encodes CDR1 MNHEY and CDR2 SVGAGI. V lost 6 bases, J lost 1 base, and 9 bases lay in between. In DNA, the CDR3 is TGTGCCAGCAGAAATAGCGGCCAAGAGACCCAGTACTTC. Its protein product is CASRNSGQETQYF.

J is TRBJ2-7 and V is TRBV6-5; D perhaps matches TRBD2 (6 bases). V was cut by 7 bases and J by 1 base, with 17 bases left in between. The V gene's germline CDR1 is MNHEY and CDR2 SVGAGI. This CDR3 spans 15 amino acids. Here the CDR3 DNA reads TGTGCCAGCAAGGGCTTGACTAGTGGTTCCTACGAGCAGTACTTC. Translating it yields CASKGLTSGSYEQYF.

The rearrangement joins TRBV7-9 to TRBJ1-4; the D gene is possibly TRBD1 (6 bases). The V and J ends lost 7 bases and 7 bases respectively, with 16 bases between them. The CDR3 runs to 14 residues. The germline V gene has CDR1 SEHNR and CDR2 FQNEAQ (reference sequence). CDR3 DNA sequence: TGTGCCAGCACCCCGAGGGGGGGCAGTGAAAAACTGTTTTTT. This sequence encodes CASTPRGGSEKLFF.

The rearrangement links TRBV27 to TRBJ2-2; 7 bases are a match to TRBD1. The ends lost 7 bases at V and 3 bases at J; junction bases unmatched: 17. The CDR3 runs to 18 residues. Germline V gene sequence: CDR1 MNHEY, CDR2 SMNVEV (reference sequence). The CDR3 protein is CASTRQGELFDYTGELFF. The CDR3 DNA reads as TGTGCCAGCACCCGGCAGGGGGAACTTTTTGACTACACCGGGGAGCTGTTTTTT.

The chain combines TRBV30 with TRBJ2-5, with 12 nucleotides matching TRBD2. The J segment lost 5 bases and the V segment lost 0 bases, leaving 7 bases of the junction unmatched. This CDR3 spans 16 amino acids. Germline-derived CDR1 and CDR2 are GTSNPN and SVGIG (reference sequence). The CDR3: CAWSVGLAGLGETQYF. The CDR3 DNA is TGTGCCTGGAGTGTGGGACTAGCGGGTTTGGGGGAGACCCAGTACTTC.

The CDR3 reads CASSGGGLAGTDTQYF. The CDR3 DNA sequence: TGTGCCAGCAGTGGTGGGGGACTAGCGGGCACAGATACGCAGTATTTT. The rearrangement uses TRBV6-1 and TRBJ2-3; 11 nucleotides match TRBD2. Trimming removed 4 bases from V and 1 base from J; junction bases left unmatched: 4. In germline, CDR1 is MNHNS, CDR2 SASEGT. CDR3 size: 16 residues.

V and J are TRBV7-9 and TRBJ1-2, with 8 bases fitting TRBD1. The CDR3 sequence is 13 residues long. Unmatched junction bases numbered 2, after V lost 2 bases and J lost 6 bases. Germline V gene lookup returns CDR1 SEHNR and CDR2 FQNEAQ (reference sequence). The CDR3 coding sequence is TGTGCCAGCAGCTTACAGGGGGCGCATGGCTACACCTTC. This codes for CASSLQGAHGYTF.

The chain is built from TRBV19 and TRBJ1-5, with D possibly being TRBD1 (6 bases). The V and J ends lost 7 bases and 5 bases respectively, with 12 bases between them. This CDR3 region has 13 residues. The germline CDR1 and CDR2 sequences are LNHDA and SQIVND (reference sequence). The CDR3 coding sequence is TGTGCCAGTACGTGGCAGGGGCATCAGCCCCAGCATTTT. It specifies CASTWQGHQPQHF.

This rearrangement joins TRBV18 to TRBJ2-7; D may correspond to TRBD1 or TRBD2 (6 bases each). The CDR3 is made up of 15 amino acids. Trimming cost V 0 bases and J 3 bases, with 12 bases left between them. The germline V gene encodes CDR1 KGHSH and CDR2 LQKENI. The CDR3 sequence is CASSPPGRGLYEQYF. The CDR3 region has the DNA TGTGCCAGCTCACCACCAGGCAGGGGACTCTACGAGCAGTACTTC.

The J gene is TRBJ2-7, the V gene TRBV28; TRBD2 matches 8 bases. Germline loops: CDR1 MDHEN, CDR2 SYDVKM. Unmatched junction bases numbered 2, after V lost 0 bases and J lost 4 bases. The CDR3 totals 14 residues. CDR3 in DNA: TGTGCCAGCAGTTTATGGGGCGGGAGGTACGAGCAGTACTTC. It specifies CASSLWGGRYEQYF.

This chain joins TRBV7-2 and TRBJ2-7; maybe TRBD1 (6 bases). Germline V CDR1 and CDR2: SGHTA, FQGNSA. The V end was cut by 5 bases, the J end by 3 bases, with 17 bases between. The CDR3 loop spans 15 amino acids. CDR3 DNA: TGTGCCAGCAGCCTCCGGGTGGGGGCGGGCTACGAGCAGTACTTC. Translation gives CASSLRVGAGYEQYF.

CDR3: CASSQEFRLAGTYEQFF. In DNA form, the CDR3 reads TGTGCCAGCAGCCAAGAATTTAGACTAGCGGGGACCTATGAGCAGTTCTTC. This chain links TRBV14 with TRBJ2-1; 11 bases agree with TRBD2. Germline assignment: CDR1 SGHDN and CDR2 FVKESK. The ends lost 0 bases at V and 8 bases at J; junction bases unmatched: 9. This CDR3 has 17 residues.

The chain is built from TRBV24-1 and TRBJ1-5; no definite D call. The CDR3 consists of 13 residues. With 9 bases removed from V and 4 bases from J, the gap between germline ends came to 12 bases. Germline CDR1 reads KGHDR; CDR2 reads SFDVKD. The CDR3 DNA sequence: TGTGCCACCCAAGTTCGTGGAAATCAGCCCCAGCATTTT. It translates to CATQVRGNQPQHF.

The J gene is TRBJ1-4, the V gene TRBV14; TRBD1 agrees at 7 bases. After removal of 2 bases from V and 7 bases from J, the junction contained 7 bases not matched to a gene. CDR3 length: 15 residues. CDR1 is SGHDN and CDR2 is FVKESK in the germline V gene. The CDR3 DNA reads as TGTGCCAGCAGCCAAACAAGGGGGCGCCCTGAAAAACTGTTTTTT. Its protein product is CASSQTRGRPEKLFF.

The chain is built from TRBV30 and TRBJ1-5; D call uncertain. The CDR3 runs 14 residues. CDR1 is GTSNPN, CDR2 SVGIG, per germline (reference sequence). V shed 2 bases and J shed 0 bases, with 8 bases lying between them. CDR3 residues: CAWSMAFSNQPQHF. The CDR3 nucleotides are TGTGCCTGGAGTATGGCGTTTAGCAATCAGCCCCAGCATTTT.

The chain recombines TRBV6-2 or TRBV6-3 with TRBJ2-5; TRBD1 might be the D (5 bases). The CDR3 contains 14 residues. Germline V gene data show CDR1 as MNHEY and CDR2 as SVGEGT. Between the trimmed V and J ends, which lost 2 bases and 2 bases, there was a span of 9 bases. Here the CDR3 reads CASSYGALQETQYF. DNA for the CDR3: TGTGCCAGCAGTTACGGGGCACTTCAAGAGACCCAGTACTTC.

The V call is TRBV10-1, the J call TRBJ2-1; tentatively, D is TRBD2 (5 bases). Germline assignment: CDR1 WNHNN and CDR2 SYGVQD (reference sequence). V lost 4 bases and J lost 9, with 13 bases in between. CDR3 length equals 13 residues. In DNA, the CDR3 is TGCGCCAGCAGTGGGGTGATTGCGGGTGAGCAGTTCTTC. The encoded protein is CASSGVIAGEQFF.